This paragraph reports one T cell receptor beta chain. Its target is not known. This entry belongs to a study of T-cell reconstitution after alpha-beta-depleted transplantation in children. General study results and limits: High day-60 TCRbeta diversity in some patients came from surviving recipient T cells and thymic progenitors. Roughly two months post-transplant, alpha-beta T cells reportedly originated from several hundred graft clones that had expanded.

The TCRbeta library incorporated unique molecular identifiers. TCRdb recomputed calls from the PCR reads with MiXCR, one row per CDR3 protein. The sample holds around 52,000 distinct CDR3 sequences; under 6% are singletons and the top ten take over 30%. J lost 2 bases, V lost 4 bases, and 6 bases had no gene match. The CDR3 is 18 amino acids. CDR1 is SEHNR and CDR2 is FQNEAQ in the germline V gene (reference sequence). Sequences were derived from PBMCs, mostly from graft donor cells, sampled 60 days after TCRalphabeta/CD19-depleted stem cell transplant. This sequence joins TRBV7-9 and TRBJ2-3, with 16 bases that match TRBD2. This TCR was recovered from a female patient aged 2-15 years who had a stem cell transplant for aplastic anemia, so the T cells may come from the graft donor. CDR3 sequence reads: CASSSPGLAGGSTDTQYF. The CDR3 DNA sequence: TGTGCCAGCAGCTCCCCGGGACTAGCGGGGGGGTCCACAGATACGCAGTATTTT.